Listed here are 20 T cell receptor beta chains from one sample, sequenced in a study of shared T cell receptors in the human thymus. Using immunoSEQ multiplex PCR, the repertoire was profiled, and TCRdb retains in-frame clones only, with some absent. The sample has over 60,000 clones, 90% to 95% seen once. Sequencing was carried out using thymocytes. The receptors shown here come from a human donor.

The chain links TRBV18 to TRBJ1-1; no reliable D call. CDR3 length equals 13 residues. Trimming took off 1 base at V and 1 base at J, with 4 bases between the two ends. Germline V gene data show CDR1 as KGHSH and CDR2 as LQKENI. CDR3 loop: CASSPHSNTEAFF. CDR3 nucleotides: TGTGCCAGCTCACCACACTCGAACACTGAAGCTTTCTTT.

This chain connects TRBV7-9 to TRBJ2-1; D is perhaps TRBD2 (6 bases). The CDR3 runs to 13 residues. Germline V lookup: CDR1 SEHNR, CDR2 FQNEAQ (reference sequence). V lost 2 bases and J lost 10, with 12 bases in between. DNA for the CDR3: TGTGCCAGCAGCTTATTTGCGGGATGGGAGCAGTTCTTC. It yields the protein CASSLFAGWEQFF. Supplemented by reference TRBV7-9 and TRBJ2-1, the full variable domain reads DTGVSQNPRHKITKRGQNVTFRCDPISEHNRLYWYRQTLGQGPEFLTYFQNEAQLEKSRLLSDRFSAERPKGSFSTLEIQRTEQGDSAMYLCASSLFAGWEQFFGPGTRLTVL.

This rearrangement joins TRBV5-6 to TRBJ1-1; D is unclear. Germline CDR1 is SGHDT and CDR2 is YYEEEE. CDR3 length equals 16 residues. V was trimmed by 4 bases and J by 0 bases, leaving 16 bases between them. The CDR3, as DNA: TGTGCCAGCAGCCAAAACGAACTTGCCATGAACACTGAAGCTTTCTTT. Protein sequence: CASSQNELAMNTEAFF.

The chain links TRBV5-1 to TRBJ2-7; D is tentatively TRBD1 or TRBD2 (5 bases each). Germline assignment: CDR1 SGHRS and CDR2 YFSETQ. V was clipped by 2 bases and J by 6 bases, with 15 bases between them. This CDR3 has 14 amino acids. The CDR3 sequence is CASSFRVNGAEQYF. The CDR3 DNA reads TGCGCCAGCAGCTTCAGGGTCAACGGGGCCGAGCAGTACTTC.

This rearrangement joins TRBV6-6 to TRBJ1-4; maybe TRBD1 (6 bases). Trimming left V 8 bases short and J 5 bases short, with 15 bases between. CDR1 is MNHNY and CDR2 is SVGAGI in the germline V gene (reference sequence). The CDR3 is 14 residues long. The CDR3 protein is CASGWTASNEKLFF. The DNA of the CDR3 is TGTGCCAGCGGCTGGACAGCATCAAATGAAAAACTGTTTTTT.

The chain combines TRBV9 with TRBJ1-1, with a possible D match to TRBD1 (6 bases). CDR1 SGDLS and CDR2 YYNGEE come from the germline V gene. This CDR3 has 17 residues. Trimming cost V 0 bases and J 2 bases, with 17 bases left between them. The CDR3: CASSVVSLVGQNTEAFF. The CDR3 nucleotides are TGTGCCAGCAGCGTAGTATCTTTAGTGGGACAAAACACTGAAGCTTTCTTT.

The V call is TRBV19, the J call TRBJ1-2; 11 bases match TRBD1. The V gene end was trimmed by 3 bases and the J gene end by 6 bases; junction bases not matched to a gene: 12. Germline CDR1 LNHDA, CDR2 SQIVND (reference sequence). The CDR3 runs 17 residues. CDR3 in DNA: TGTGCCAGTAGTATGCCGGGACAGGGGGGAGATCTTAATGGCTACACCTTC. Its protein is CASSMPGQGGDLNGYTF.

The rearrangement uses TRBV23-1 and TRBJ2-7; possibly TRBD1 or TRBD2 for D (6 bases each). TRBV23-1 is an ORF; its function is uncertain. V lost 3 bases, J lost 3 bases, and 12 bases lay in between. This CDR3 comprises 14 residues. The DNA for the CDR3 is TGCGCCAGCAGTCAGGCAGGGGAGGACTACGAGCAGTACTTC. It translates to CASSQAGEDYEQYF.

The rearrangement links TRBV7-2 to TRBJ1-5, with D possibly matching TRBD1 (6 bases). The CDR3 spans 15 residues. Germline V gives CDR1 SGHTA, CDR2 FQGNSA. V dropped 1 base and J dropped 8 bases, with 15 bases sitting between them. The CDR3 spells CASSLEGTGSEPQHF. In DNA, the CDR3 is TGTGCCAGCAGCTTAGAGGGTACAGGGTCCGAGCCCCAGCATTTT.

The CDR3 region has the DNA TGTGCCAGCAGTTTATTGTGGCCGGCGAACACTGAAGCTTTCTTT. It codes for CASSLLWPANTEAFF. The V call is TRBV27, the J call TRBJ1-1; D is unresolved. CDR1 and CDR2 from the germline V gene are MNHEY and SMNVEV (reference sequence). The CDR3 loop spans 15 amino acids. Trimming stripped 1 base from V and 1 base from J, with 10 bases between.

CDR3 region: CASSPGGRRNEQFF. CDR3 coding DNA: TGTGCCAGCAGTCCGGGGGGGCGGAGGAATGAGCAGTTCTTC. The V and J genes are TRBV28 and TRBJ2-1, with 8 bases lining up with TRBD2. The J segment lost 7 bases and the V segment lost 5 bases, leaving 7 bases of the junction unmatched. CDR1 and CDR2 (germline): MDHEN, SYDVKM. The CDR3 totals 14 residues.

V and J are TRBV7-2 and TRBJ1-5; D unclear. CDR3 length: 8 amino acids. Trimming left V 10 bases short and J 11 bases short, with 6 bases between. Germline assignment: CDR1 SGHTA and CDR2 FQGNSA. In nucleotides, the CDR3 is TGTGCCACTGCGGCCCAGCATTTT. Its protein is CATAAQHF.

V gene TRBV7-9 combines with J gene TRBJ2-5; D uncertain. V shed 2 bases and J shed 2 bases, with 6 bases lying between them. The CDR3 loop spans 13 amino acids. Germline CDR1 SEHNR, CDR2 FQNEAQ (reference sequence). CDR3 bases: TGTGCCAGCAGCTTAACGGTACAAGAGACCCAGTACTTC. It encodes CASSLTVQETQYF.

The chain recombines TRBV19 with TRBJ1-2, with 7 bases identical to TRBD1. Germline assignment: CDR1 LNHDA and CDR2 SQIVND (reference sequence). V shed 10 bases, J shed 2 bases, and the junction held 7 bases outside the gene matches. This CDR3 has 13 residues. DNA for the CDR3: TGTGCCACATGGCAGGGGGGAAACTATGGCTACACCTTC. This encodes CATWQGGNYGYTF.

With regard to this clone: Here the CDR3 omits its conserved ending phenylalanine or tryptophan, so a read error is the likely source. The chain employs TRBV18 and TRBJ1-5; D call uncertain. Trimming shortened V by 3 bases and J by 8 bases, and 17 bases separated the two germline ends. Germline V CDR1 and CDR2: KGHSH, LQKENI. The CDR3 covers 15 residues. The CDR3 DNA reads TGTGCCAGCTCACCGGGAAACGACGGTAAAGAGCCCCAGCATCTT. This codes for CASSPGNDGKEPQHL.

This chain links TRBV4-1 with TRBJ2-1, with D tentatively TRBD1 (5 bases). The V and J ends lost 4 bases and 2 bases respectively, with 12 bases between them. This CDR3 spans 15 amino acids. Germline V gene sequence: CDR1 MGHRA, CDR2 YSYEKL. Written as DNA, the CDR3 is TGCGCCAGCAGCCCCCCAGGGTTACCCTACAATGAGCAGTTCTTC. Its protein product is CASSPPGLPYNEQFF.

J is TRBJ1-2 and V is TRBV5-6; the D is unclear. V lost 3 bases and J lost 0, with 15 bases in between. Germline assignment: CDR1 SGHDT and CDR2 YYEEEE. The CDR3 is made up of 16 amino acids. CDR3 sequence reads: CASSSLYMYSNYGYTF. CDR3 DNA sequence: TGTGCCAGCAGCTCCCTTTATATGTACTCTAACTATGGCTACACCTTC.

The V and J genes are TRBV4-1 and TRBJ1-5, with a possible D match to TRBD1 (5 bases). Germline assignment: CDR1 MGHRA and CDR2 YSYEKL. The CDR3 has 15 amino acids. V was pared by 6 bases and J by 4 bases, with 16 bases between. DNA for the CDR3: TGCGCCAGCAGGTGGCAGTATAGGGGAAATCAGCCCCAGCATTTT. Translating it yields CASRWQYRGNQPQHF.

The chain has TRBV13 and TRBJ2-7, with D perhaps TRBD1 (6 bases). Germline CDR1 reads PRHDT; CDR2 reads FYEKMQ (reference sequence). The CDR3 sequence is 17 residues long. Trimming stripped 1 base from V and 2 bases from J, with 18 bases between. The CDR3 region is CASSLVFYGQPPYEQYF. CDR3 nucleotides: TGTGCCAGCAGCTTAGTTTTTTACGGACAGCCCCCCTACGAGCAGTACTTC. The whole variable domain, remainder taken from reference TRBV13 and TRBJ2-7, is AAGVIQSPRHLIKEKRETATLKCYPIPRHDTVYWYQQGPGQDPQFLISFYEKMQSDKGSIPDRFSAQQFSDYHSELNMSSLELGDSALYFCASSLVFYGQPPYEQYFGPGTRLTVT.

V and J are TRBV20-1 and TRBJ1-2, with a possible D match to TRBD1 (6 bases). The V end lost 6 bases, the J end lost 6 bases, and 8 bases lay between the germline ends. The CDR3 loop spans 10 amino acids. CDR1 and CDR2 from the germline V gene are DFQATT and SNEGSKA (reference sequence). Here the CDR3 DNA reads TGCAGTGCGAGGGGGGATGGCTACACCTTC. This gives the protein CSARGDGYTF.